The 27 T cell receptor beta chains below all came from one sample that was sequenced in a study of T cells in localized non-small cell lung cancer. Libraries were prepared by immunoSEQ multiplex PCR; TCRdb keeps only in-frame clonotypes and omits some of them. The data contain roughly 20,000 clones, roughly 88% of them singletons. This specimen was peripheral blood mononuclear cells, taken before any cancer treatment. The source is a male donor at least 60 years old with stage II lung adenocarcinoma.

The genes are TRBV7-2 and TRBJ2-3; no reliable D call. This CDR3 has 14 amino acids. The V and J ends lost 5 bases and 2 bases respectively, with 11 bases between them. CDR1 is SGHTA, CDR2 FQGNSA, per germline. The chain's CDR3 is CASSPGRHTDTQYF. The CDR3 nucleotides read TGTGCCAGCAGCCCCGGCCGACACACAGATACGCAGTATTTT.

The chain has TRBV5-6 and TRBJ2-2; no clear D. CDR1 is SGHDT, CDR2 YYEEEE, per germline. The V gene lost 5 bases and the J gene lost 0 bases, with 8 bases spanning the gap. This CDR3 comprises 14 residues. The DNA for the CDR3 is TGTGCCAGCAGAGAGGTGACGAACACCGGGGAGCTGTTTTTT. This codes for CASREVTNTGELFF.

J is TRBJ1-2 and V is TRBV6-5; perhaps TRBD1 as D (6 bases). Deletions cut 7 bases from V and 0 bases from J, with 15 bases between. Germline CDR1 MNHEY, CDR2 SVGAGI. This CDR3 is built from 15 residues. The CDR3 loop is CASTKGQLTNYGYTF. The CDR3 coding sequence is TGTGCCAGCACCAAAGGACAGCTAACTAACTATGGCTACACCTTC.

V gene TRBV7-9 combines with J gene TRBJ2-5; TRBD1 might be the D (7 bases). Trimming stripped 5 bases from V and 5 bases from J, with 18 bases between. The CDR3 extends over 15 amino acids. Germline V gene data show CDR1 as SEHNR and CDR2 as FQNEAQ (reference sequence). CDR3 in amino acids: CASSTRQGGGETQYF. Here the CDR3 DNA reads TGTGCCAGCAGCACCCGACAGGGAGGAGGGGAGACCCAGTACTTC.

The gene calls are TRBV6-5 and TRBJ1-5; D unclear. V gave up 0 bases and J gave up 2 bases, with 8 bases separating them. The CDR3 runs to 15 residues. Germline CDR1 reads MNHEY; CDR2 reads SVGAGI. Here the CDR3 reads CASSYSTDRNQPQHF. The CDR3 DNA follows: TGTGCCAGCAGTTACTCGACCGATCGCAATCAGCCCCAGCATTTT.

The chain carries TRBV28 and TRBJ1-4, with TRBD1 as a possible D gene (6 bases). V lost 5 bases, J lost 7 bases, and 20 bases lay in between. Germline lookup yields CDR1 MDHEN and CDR2 SYDVKM. This CDR3 region has 16 residues. The CDR3 loop reads CASSRRGGSQIEKLFF. Written as DNA, the CDR3 is TGTGCCAGCAGTCGAAGGGGGGGCAGTCAAATTGAAAAACTGTTTTTT.

V gene TRBV10-3 combines with J gene TRBJ2-1, with 10 bases that match TRBD2. The germline gives CDR1 ENHRY, CDR2 SYGVKD. This CDR3 has 15 residues. V gave up 6 bases and J gave up 8 bases; unmatched junction bases: 10. This CDR3 reads CAIRISGRASDEQFF. The CDR3 DNA reads as TGTGCCATCAGGATAAGCGGGAGGGCCTCGGATGAGCAGTTCTTC.

The chain links TRBV28 to TRBJ1-6; 8 bases are a match to TRBD1. The germline V gene has CDR1 MDHEN and CDR2 SYDVKM. The CDR3 consists of 14 residues. V gave up 5 bases and J gave up 9 bases; unmatched junction bases: 6. CDR3 bases: TGTGCCAGCAGTATGGGACAGGAGGTTTCACCCCTCCACTTT. Encoded protein: CASSMGQEVSPLHF.

V gene TRBV19 combines with J gene TRBJ2-2, with 9 bases fitting TRBD2. Per germline, CDR1 LNHDA and CDR2 SQIVND (reference sequence). The CDR3 is 16 amino acids. Losses at the gene ends were 5 bases for V and 1 base for J; bases not matched to a gene: 5. The CDR3 here is CASSPRLAENTGELFF. The DNA of the CDR3 is TGTGCCAGTAGTCCCCGACTAGCGGAGAACACCGGGGAGCTGTTTTTT.

V gene TRBV25-1 combines with J gene TRBJ2-7; no definite D call. This CDR3 has 13 residues. Germline V gene data show CDR1 as MGHDK and CDR2 as SYGVNS. V dropped 1 base and J dropped 0 bases, with 4 bases sitting between them. The CDR3 is CASSESPSYEQYF. The CDR3 region has the DNA TGTGCCAGCAGTGAATCTCCCTCCTACGAGCAGTACTTC.

The chain employs TRBV4-1 and TRBJ2-5; a possible D gene is TRBD1 (5 bases). Per germline, CDR1 MGHRA and CDR2 YSYEKL. V lost 7 bases, J lost 4 bases, and 22 bases lay in between. The CDR3 contains 16 residues. The CDR3 loop reads CASTPRGHNLGETQYF. As DNA, the CDR3 is TGCGCCAGCACCCCGAGAGGACACAACCTTGGAGAGACCCAGTACTTC.

This clone was detected once. The chain uses TRBV7-2 and TRBJ2-1; unclear D gene. The germline gives CDR1 SGHTA, CDR2 FQGNSA. The CDR3 contains 13 residues. The V end lost 1 base, the J end lost 5 bases, and 6 bases lay between the germline ends. CDR3 in amino acids: CASSLGTHNEQFF. The CDR3 bases are TGTGCCAGCAGCTTAGGGACCCACAATGAGCAGTTCTTC.

The V and J genes are TRBV11-2 and TRBJ1-2, with D possibly matching TRBD1 (5 bases). The germline V and J ends were trimmed by 4 bases and 7 bases, with 19 bases remaining between them. Germline V lookup: CDR1 SGHAT, CDR2 FQNNGV. The CDR3 totals 15 residues. CDR3 region: CASSSTQGSHRGYTF. The CDR3 coding sequence is TGTGCCAGCAGCTCGACTCAGGGCAGCCATCGTGGCTACACCTTC.

The chain recombines TRBV2 with TRBJ2-5, with 7 positions matching TRBD2. Germline assignment: CDR1 SNHLY and CDR2 FYNNEI. The CDR3 is 13 amino acids. V shed 6 bases and J 5 bases; nucleotides not matched to a gene: 6. Here the CDR3 reads CASRKGRGETQYF. The CDR3 bases are TGTGCCAGCAGGAAAGGGCGGGGGGAGACCCAGTACTTC. Supplemented by reference TRBV2 and TRBJ2-5, the full variable domain reads EPEVTQTPSHQVTQMGQEVILRCVPISNHLYFYWYRQILGQKVEFLVSFYNNEISEKSEIFDDQFSVERPDGSNFTLKIRSTKLEDSAMYFCASRKGRGETQYFGPGTRLLVL.

The chain carries TRBV7-8 and TRBJ2-4; 7 bases agree with TRBD2. Unmatched junction bases numbered 6, after V lost 5 bases and J lost 5 bases. The V gene's germline CDR1 is SGHVS and CDR2 FQNEAQ. The CDR3 is 14 residues long. CDR3 region: CASSTGGRENIQYF. Written as DNA, the CDR3 is TGTGCCAGCAGCACGGGAGGCCGTGAAAACATTCAGTACTTC.

This chain connects TRBV27 to TRBJ2-3, with 10 bases aligning to TRBD2. J was trimmed by 1 base and V by 6 bases; bases with no gene match: 7. The CDR3 has 16 residues. From germline, CDR1 is MNHEY and CDR2 SMNVEV (reference sequence). In nucleotides, the CDR3 is TGTGCCAGCAGATTTACTAGCGGGATCCGCACAGATACGCAGTATTTT. Its protein product is CASRFTSGIRTDTQYF.

The chain combines TRBV29-1 with TRBJ1-1; D unresolved. The V end was cut by 6 bases, the J end by 6 bases, with 14 bases between. The CDR3 length is 12 residues. The germline V gene encodes CDR1 SQVTM and CDR2 ANQGSEA. The CDR3 sequence: CSVYKTSPEAFF. CDR3 in DNA: TGCAGCGTCTACAAGACAAGCCCTGAAGCTTTCTTT.

This rearrangement joins TRBV5-8 to TRBJ2-1; TRBD1 agrees at 8 bases. From germline, CDR1 is SGHTS and CDR2 YDEGEE. With V trimmed by 4 bases and J by 9 bases, 3 bases remained unmatched. The CDR3 is 12 amino acids. The CDR3 nucleotides read TGTGCCAGCAGCGGGACAGGCGGTGAGCAGTTCTTC. It codes for CASSGTGGEQFF.

This chain uses TRBV9 with TRBJ2-7; 12 bases are a match to TRBD2. Germline trimming cut 3 bases from V and 2 bases from J; bases unmatched to any gene: 3. The germline CDR1 and CDR2 sequences are SGDLS and YYNGEE. This CDR3 region has 15 residues. CDR3: CASSALAGGPYEQYF. The CDR3 DNA sequence: TGTGCCAGCAGCGCCCTAGCGGGAGGGCCCTACGAGCAGTACTTC.

The chain uses TRBV6-1 and TRBJ1-2; D remains unclear. This CDR3 is 13 amino acids long. Germline lookup yields CDR1 MNHNS and CDR2 SASEGT. V was cut by 4 bases and J by 1 base, with 7 bases left in between. The CDR3 sequence: CASSGNRNYGYTF. The CDR3 DNA reads TGTGCCAGCAGTGGAAACCGTAACTATGGCTACACCTTC.

About this clone itself: At one of its ends the junction is not consistent with the germline gene, which may arise from a read error. The chain combines TRBV5-1 with TRBJ2-1; either TRBD1 or TRBD2 may supply D (5 bases each). Germline V gene sequence: CDR1 SGHRS, CDR2 YFSETQ. The CDR3 is made up of 15 amino acids. This CDR3 is CASSEGTTSSNEQFF. In DNA, the CDR3 is TGCGCCAGCAGCGAAGGGACCACCTCCTCCAATGAGCAGTTCTTC.

This chain uses TRBV28 with TRBJ1-3; D unclear. Trimming stripped 2 bases from V and 0 bases from J, with 8 bases between. Germline V lookup: CDR1 MDHEN, CDR2 SYDVKM. This CDR3 has 15 residues. CDR3 protein: CASSLERSSGNTIYF. For the CDR3, the DNA is TGTGCCAGCAGTTTAGAGCGGAGCTCTGGAAACACCATATATTTT.

J is TRBJ2-5 and V is TRBV6-6; 7 bases align to TRBD2. CDR3 size: 14 residues. Germline V gene sequence: CDR1 MNHNY, CDR2 SVGAGI (reference sequence). V lost 5 bases to trimming and J lost 5 bases; unmatched junction nucleotides: 8. The DNA of the CDR3 is TGTGCCAGCAGTCCAAATGGGAGGGAGGAGACCCAGTACTTC. This encodes CASSPNGREETQYF.

The chain employs TRBV27 and TRBJ2-2; the D is unclear. The CDR3 is made up of 12 amino acids. From germline, CDR1 is MNHEY and CDR2 SMNVEV (reference sequence). V gave up 3 bases and J gave up 4 bases, with 3 bases separating them. CDR3 DNA: TGTGCCAGCAGTTTTTTCACCGGGGAGCTGTTTTTT. Translated: CASSFFTGELFF.

The chain uses TRBV6-5 and TRBJ2-1; 8 positions match TRBD1. With 6 bases clipped from V and 6 bases from J, the junction kept 4 bases outside the gene matches. Germline V gives CDR1 MNHEY, CDR2 SVGAGI. The CDR3 is 13 residues long. The CDR3 spells CASSWTGINEQFF. In nucleotides, the CDR3 is TGTGCCAGCAGCTGGACAGGGATCAATGAGCAGTTCTTC.

The chain recombines TRBV28 with TRBJ2-7, with D unresolved. CDR3 length: 16 amino acids. Trimming removed 3 bases at V and 4 bases at J, with 19 bases between. Germline V lookup: CDR1 MDHEN, CDR2 SYDVKM. The CDR3 here is CASSFYTYGPSYEQYF. The CDR3 DNA reads TGTGCCAGCAGTTTCTACACTTATGGGCCGTCTTACGAGCAGTACTTC. Supplemented by reference TRBV28 and TRBJ2-7, the full variable domain reads DVKVTQSSRYLVKRTGEKVFLECVQDMDHENMFWYRQDPGLGLRLIYFSYDVKMKEKGDIPEGYSVSREKKERFSLILESASTNQTSMYLCASSFYTYGPSYEQYFGPGTRLTVT.

This clone is a singleton in its sample. The gene calls are TRBV10-1 and TRBJ2-3; 13 nucleotides agree with TRBD2. The CDR3 is 15 amino acids. Trimming at V came to 4 bases and at J to 8 bases, leaving 6 bases not matched to a gene. CDR1 is WNHNN and CDR2 is SYGVQD in the germline V gene (reference sequence). The CDR3 spells CASSGTSGSFGTQYF. The CDR3 nucleotides read TGCGCCAGCAGTGGGACTAGCGGGAGCTTTGGTACGCAGTATTTT.